Each of the 7 T cell receptor beta chains below was sequenced from the same sample in a study of cytomegalovirus exposure and HLA in healthy donors. The study ran its PCR with 60 Vbeta and 13 Jbeta primers. Sequencing was performed with immunoSEQ multiplex PCR; in TCRdb, only in-frame clones are kept and a portion is missing. The table has approximately 120,000 clones, roughly 76% seen once. Sequencing was performed on PBMCs. The source is a middle-aged woman in good health and CMV-seropositive.

This clone was seen more than once but under ten times. This chain uses TRBV30 with TRBJ1-1; a weak D match, TRBD1 (6 bases). The V end lost 0 bases, the J end lost 9 bases, and 14 bases lay between the germline ends. The CDR3 extends over 13 amino acids. Germline V gives CDR1 GTSNPN, CDR2 SVGIG (reference sequence). CDR3 coding DNA: TGTGCCTGGAGTGTAAAAGGGACAACACAAGCTTTCTTT. Amino acid sequence: CAWSVKGTTQAFF. The variable domain in full, completed from reference TRBV30 and TRBJ1-1, reads SQTIHQWPATLVQPVGSPLSLECTVEGTSNPNLYWYRQAAGRGLQLLFYSVGIGQISSEVPQNLSASRPQDRQFILSSKKLLLSDSGFYLCAWSVKGTTQAFFGQGTRLTVV.

In this sample, this clone turned up a few times. The chain carries TRBV27 and TRBJ1-5, with TRBD1 matching over 9 bases. The germline gives CDR1 MNHEY, CDR2 SMNVEV (reference sequence). The junction had 10 bases not matched to a gene; V was cut back by 6 bases and J by 4 bases. This CDR3 spans 16 amino acids. CDR3 region: CASSHRDGTGNQPQHF. The DNA for the CDR3 is TGTGCCAGCAGCCATAGAGATGGGACAGGGAATCAGCCCCAGCATTTT.

This chain joins TRBV23-1 and TRBJ2-7, with no clear D. TRBV23-1 counts as an open reading frame of uncertain function. The length of the CDR3 is 12 residues. The V and J ends lost 2 bases and 8 bases respectively, with 10 bases between them. CDR3: CASSQADFKQYF. Here the CDR3 DNA reads TGCGCCAGCAGTCAAGCAGATTTCAAGCAGTACTTC.

The rearrangement uses TRBV5-1 and TRBJ2-7; tentatively, D is TRBD2 (5 bases). From germline, CDR1 is SGHRS and CDR2 YFSETQ. Deletions cut 3 bases from V and 2 bases from J, with 15 bases between. The CDR3 totals 15 residues. The chain's CDR3 is CASSWRRVSTYEQYF. The CDR3 bases are TGCGCCAGCAGCTGGAGGCGGGTCTCAACCTACGAGCAGTACTTC. The full variable domain, with the rest looked up from reference TRBV5-1 and TRBJ2-7, is KAGVTQTPRYLIKTRGQQVTLSCSPISGHRSVSWYQQTPGQGLQFLFEYFSETQRNKGNFPGRFSGRQFSNSRSEMNVSTLELGDSALYLCASSWRRVSTYEQYFGPGTRLTVT.

This chain links TRBV7-9 with TRBJ1-6; 7 nucleotides agree with TRBD1. J gave up 10 bases and V 3 bases, and 6 bases lay outside the gene matches. The CDR3 runs to 14 residues. CDR1 is SEHNR and CDR2 is FQNEAQ in the germline V gene (reference sequence). The chain's CDR3 is CASSFTGEGSPLHF. The CDR3 nucleotides read TGTGCCAGCAGCTTCACAGGGGAAGGCTCACCCCTCCACTTT.

This sequence joins TRBV4-1 and TRBJ1-2; tentative D call: TRBD1 (6 bases). The germline V and J ends were trimmed by 4 bases and 3 bases, with 9 bases remaining between them. Germline V gene data show CDR1 as MGHRA and CDR2 as YSYEKL. The CDR3 extends over 13 amino acids. The CDR3 sequence: CASSPRGDYGYTF. In DNA, the CDR3 is TGCGCCAGCAGCCCCAGGGGTGACTATGGCTACACCTTC.

The chain joins TRBV15 to TRBJ2-3, with D perhaps TRBD2 (6 bases). Germline V gene data show CDR1 as LNHNV and CDR2 as YYDKDF (reference sequence). The CDR3 has 16 residues. Trimming took 1 base from V and 2 from J, leaving 13 bases between them. DNA of the CDR3: TGTGCCACCAGCAGAGTCCCGGGACTCAACACAGATACGCAGTATTTT. It specifies CATSRVPGLNTDTQYF.